The 18 T cell receptor beta chains given below trace back to one sample, sequenced in a study of cytotoxic CD8 clonotypes in ibrutinib-treated CLL. Assay used: immunoSEQ multiplex PCR; TCRdb lists only in-frame clones, some missing. The repertoire includes hundreds of thousands of clones, 70% of them detected once, and 15% sits in the top ten. The sequencing used PBMCs, collected after 24 months of ibrutinib treatment. The source of these receptors is a human donor with chronic lymphocytic leukemia.

This chain links TRBV7-9 with TRBJ2-1, with 11 bases lining up with TRBD2. The CDR3 runs to 15 residues. V shed 1 base and J 12 bases; nucleotides not matched to a gene: 8. CDR1 and CDR2 (germline): SEHNR, FQNEAQ (reference sequence). CDR3 DNA sequence: TGTGCCAGCAGCTTAGTACGACTAGCGGGAAATAGGCAGTTCTTC. This gives the protein CASSLVRLAGNRQFF.

This clone was recorded a few times. V and J are TRBV2 and TRBJ2-1, with D possibly TRBD2 on 6 matching bases. The CDR3 has 12 residues. Trimming stripped 1 base from V and 15 bases from J, with 13 bases between. Germline assignment: CDR1 SNHLY and CDR2 FYNNEI. CDR3 sequence: CASSEERLGGFF. Here the CDR3 DNA reads TGTGCCAGCAGTGAAGAGAGACTAGGTGGGTTCTTC. Looking up the rest from reference TRBV2 and TRBJ2-1 gives the full variable domain: EPEVTQTPSHQVTQMGQEVILRCVPISNHLYFYWYRQILGQKVEFLVSFYNNEISEKSEIFDDQFSVERPDGSNFTLKIRSTKLEDSAMYFCASSEERLGGFFGPGTRLTVL.

V is TRBV9 and J is TRBJ2-3; 13 nucleotides line up with TRBD2. Germline CDR1 is SGDLS and CDR2 is YYNGEE. The CDR3 totals 19 residues. J gave up 0 bases and V 0 bases, and 7 bases lay outside the gene matches. Here the CDR3 DNA reads TGTGCCAGCAGCGTAGGACTAGCGGGAGGACGTCGAAGCACAGATACGCAGTATTTT. Protein sequence: CASSVGLAGGRRSTDTQYF.

The chain links TRBV19 to TRBJ2-7; D remains unclear. Trimming took off 5 bases at V and 4 bases at J, with 12 bases between the two ends. Looked up from germline, CDR1 is LNHDA and CDR2 is SQIVND (reference sequence). The CDR3 is 13 amino acids. The CDR3 protein is CASSPHTVYEQYF. DNA for the CDR3: TGTGCCAGTAGTCCCCACACGGTTTACGAGCAGTACTTC. The whole variable domain, remainder taken from reference TRBV19 and TRBJ2-7, is DGGITQSPKYLFRKEGQNVTLSCEQNLNHDAMYWYRQDPGQGLRLIYYSQIVNDFQKGDIAEGYSVSREKKESFPLTVTSAQKNPTAFYLCASSPHTVYEQYFGPGTRLTVT.

The sample holds many counts of this clone. This chain connects TRBV11-2 to TRBJ2-7; TRBD2 matches 8 bases. The CDR3 is made up of 19 amino acids. V lost 2 bases to trimming and J lost 2 bases; unmatched junction nucleotides: 17. CDR1 and CDR2 from the germline V gene are SGHAT and FQNNGV. The CDR3 loop is CASSLYQEVDGRDPYEQYF. In DNA form, the CDR3 reads TGTGCCAGCAGCTTATACCAAGAGGTAGACGGGAGGGATCCCTACGAGCAGTACTTC.

This chain uses TRBV28 with TRBJ2-7; D call uncertain. The CDR3 is made up of 10 amino acids. V was clipped by 10 bases and J by 1 base, with 5 bases between them. Germline V gene data show CDR1 as MDHEN and CDR2 as SYDVKM. The CDR3 bases are TGTGCCACCCAGTCCTACGAGCAGTACTTC. Its translation: CATQSYEQYF.

The chain couples TRBV6-5 to TRBJ1-5, with D unclear. This CDR3 is built from 13 residues. CDR1 is MNHEY, CDR2 SVGAGI, per germline. The V end was cut by 4 bases, the J end by 10 bases, with 14 bases between. CDR3 sequence reads: CASSLHQRGPQHF. Here the CDR3 DNA reads TGTGCCAGCAGTTTACATCAGCGCGGCCCCCAGCATTTT.

The gene calls are TRBV20-1 and TRBJ2-4; no firm D call. Trimming pared 6 bases from V and 8 bases from J, leaving 8 bases between. This CDR3 region has 10 residues. Germline values: CDR1 DFQATT, CDR2 SNEGSKA (reference sequence). CDR3 loop: CSAATHIQYF. The CDR3 coding sequence is TGCAGTGCGGCTACCCACATTCAGTACTTC.

Here the CDR3 reads CASSATSGSVYEQYF. The CDR3 DNA reads as TGTGCCAGCAGCGCAACTAGCGGGAGCGTCTACGAGCAGTACTTC. The genes are TRBV9 and TRBJ2-7, with 11 bases that match TRBD2. CDR3 length: 15 amino acids. The ends lost 3 bases at V and 3 bases at J; junction bases unmatched: 5. Germline V lookup: CDR1 SGDLS, CDR2 YYNGEE.

This chain uses TRBV28 with TRBJ1-5; TRBD1 agrees at 7 bases. The V gene end was trimmed by 5 bases and the J gene end by 5 bases; junction bases not matched to a gene: 12. The CDR3 sequence is 16 residues long. In germline, CDR1 is MDHEN, CDR2 SYDVKM. CDR3 sequence: CASSDRVPSSHQPQHF. The DNA of the CDR3 is TGTGCCAGCAGTGACAGGGTGCCCTCTTCCCATCAGCCCCAGCATTTT. Complete variable domain (other parts from reference TRBV28 and TRBJ1-5): DVKVTQSSRYLVKRTGEKVFLECVQDMDHENMFWYRQDPGLGLRLIYFSYDVKMKEKGDIPEGYSVSREKKERFSLILESASTNQTSMYLCASSDRVPSSHQPQHFGDGTRLSIL.

The V gene is TRBV19, the J gene TRBJ2-3; D call uncertain. V was cut by 1 base and J by 2 bases, with 13 bases left in between. The CDR3 is 16 residues long. Germline CDR1 LNHDA, CDR2 SQIVND (reference sequence). CDR3 coding DNA: TGTGCCAGTAGTATAGGGGCCTCACCCGTCACAGATACGCAGTATTTT. Encoded protein: CASSIGASPVTDTQYF.

CDR3 coding DNA: TGTGCCAGTATGGGGTCCGGGACAGGTAGCTACGAGCAGTACTTC. It is translated as CASMGSGTGSYEQYF. The chain recombines TRBV19 with TRBJ2-7; TRBD1 matches 8 bases. The germline V gene encodes CDR1 LNHDA and CDR2 SQIVND (reference sequence). The V segment lost 7 bases and the J segment 3 bases; nucleotides outside the gene matches: 11. This CDR3 is built from 15 residues.

The V gene is TRBV5-1, the J gene TRBJ2-5; TRBD2 matches at 14 bases. Germline V lookup: CDR1 SGHRS, CDR2 YFSETQ. V lost 7 bases and J lost 5; bases outside the gene matches: 10. The length of the CDR3 is 16 residues. The chain's CDR3 is CASCSGLAGVVETQYF. The CDR3 bases are TGCGCCAGCTGTTCGGGACTAGCGGGAGTGGTGGAGACCCAGTACTTC. Supplemented by reference TRBV5-1 and TRBJ2-5, the full variable domain reads KAGVTQTPRYLIKTRGQQVTLSCSPISGHRSVSWYQQTPGQGLQFLFEYFSETQRNKGNFPGRFSGRQFSNSRSEMNVSTLELGDSALYLCASCSGLAGVVETQYFGPGTRLLVL.

The chain is built from TRBV4-3 and TRBJ2-3; D uncertain. V was pared by 1 base and J by 2 bases, with 4 bases between. Looked up from germline, CDR1 is LGHNA and CDR2 is YSLEER. The CDR3 length is 13 residues. CDR3 sequence (DNA): TGCGCCAGCAGCCAAGGAGTCACAGATACGCAGTATTTT. Residues: CASSQGVTDTQYF.

V usage is TRBV9 and J usage is TRBJ2-2; D might be TRBD2 (5 bases). Trimming took 0 bases from V and 5 from J, leaving 14 bases between them. The CDR3 covers 16 residues. CDR1 is SGDLS and CDR2 is YYNGEE in the germline V gene. DNA of the CDR3: TGTGCCAGCAGCGTAGCTACTGGGAGCCCGACCGGGGAGCTGTTTTTT. Translation: CASSVATGSPTGELFF.

V is TRBV30 and J is TRBJ1-1, with 7 bases lining up with TRBD1. The CDR3 is made up of 15 amino acids. The V segment lost 0 bases and the J segment 5 bases; nucleotides outside the gene matches: 9. Germline values: CDR1 GTSNPN, CDR2 SVGIG (reference sequence). The CDR3 region has the DNA TGTGCCTGGAGTGTGGGCCCCAGGGGGAGTACTGAAGCTTTCTTT. The encoded protein is CAWSVGPRGSTEAFF.

This clone was detected only a few times. The CDR3 sequence is CASSQTGVNTEAFF. CDR3 DNA sequence: TGTGCCAGCAGCCAGACAGGGGTGAACACTGAAGCTTTCTTT. The rearrangement uses TRBV6-5 and TRBJ1-1, with TRBD1 matching over 8 bases. CDR1 and CDR2 from the germline V gene are MNHEY and SVGAGI. CDR3 length: 14 amino acids. J lost 0 bases, V lost 6 bases, and 3 bases had no gene match.

V is TRBV7-8 and J is TRBJ2-2; 7 positions agree with TRBD1. Germline V gene lookup returns CDR1 SGHVS and CDR2 FQNEAQ. V trimming: 8 bases; J trimming: 8 bases; junction bases outside the gene matches: 5. The CDR3 covers 12 residues. The CDR3 DNA reads TGTGCCAGCGAAGACAGGGCTGGGGAGCTGTTTTTT. This encodes CASEDRAGELFF.